This TCR beta chain was retrieved from a study of blood T cell repertoires in COVID-19. Germline values: CDR1 MDHEN, CDR2 SYDVKM. J gave up 0 bases and V 6 bases, and 10 bases lay outside the gene matches. CDR3 length: 16 residues. As processed by the authors: Using reference gene primer amplification, nucleated cell counts were estimated. Clones were read by immunoSEQ multiplex PCR, and TCRdb kept only the in-frame ones, dropping some. V and J calls and clone size follow that table, whereas D and trimming were derived from the DNA. The sample yields around 330,000 clones, 75% to 90% seen once. In terms of age and location, participants ranged from roughly 18 to 95 years and lived in about 25 US areas.

V is TRBV28 and J is TRBJ2-7; 8 bases match TRBD2. The material sequenced was PBMCs or T cells enriched from blood (not recorded which). The clonotype originates from a woman in her forties who had recovered from COVID-19. The CDR3 nucleotides are TGTGCCAGCAGAGGGTCGGGGGGGGCGCCCTCCTACGAGCAGTACTTC. It specifies CASRGSGGAPSYEQYF.